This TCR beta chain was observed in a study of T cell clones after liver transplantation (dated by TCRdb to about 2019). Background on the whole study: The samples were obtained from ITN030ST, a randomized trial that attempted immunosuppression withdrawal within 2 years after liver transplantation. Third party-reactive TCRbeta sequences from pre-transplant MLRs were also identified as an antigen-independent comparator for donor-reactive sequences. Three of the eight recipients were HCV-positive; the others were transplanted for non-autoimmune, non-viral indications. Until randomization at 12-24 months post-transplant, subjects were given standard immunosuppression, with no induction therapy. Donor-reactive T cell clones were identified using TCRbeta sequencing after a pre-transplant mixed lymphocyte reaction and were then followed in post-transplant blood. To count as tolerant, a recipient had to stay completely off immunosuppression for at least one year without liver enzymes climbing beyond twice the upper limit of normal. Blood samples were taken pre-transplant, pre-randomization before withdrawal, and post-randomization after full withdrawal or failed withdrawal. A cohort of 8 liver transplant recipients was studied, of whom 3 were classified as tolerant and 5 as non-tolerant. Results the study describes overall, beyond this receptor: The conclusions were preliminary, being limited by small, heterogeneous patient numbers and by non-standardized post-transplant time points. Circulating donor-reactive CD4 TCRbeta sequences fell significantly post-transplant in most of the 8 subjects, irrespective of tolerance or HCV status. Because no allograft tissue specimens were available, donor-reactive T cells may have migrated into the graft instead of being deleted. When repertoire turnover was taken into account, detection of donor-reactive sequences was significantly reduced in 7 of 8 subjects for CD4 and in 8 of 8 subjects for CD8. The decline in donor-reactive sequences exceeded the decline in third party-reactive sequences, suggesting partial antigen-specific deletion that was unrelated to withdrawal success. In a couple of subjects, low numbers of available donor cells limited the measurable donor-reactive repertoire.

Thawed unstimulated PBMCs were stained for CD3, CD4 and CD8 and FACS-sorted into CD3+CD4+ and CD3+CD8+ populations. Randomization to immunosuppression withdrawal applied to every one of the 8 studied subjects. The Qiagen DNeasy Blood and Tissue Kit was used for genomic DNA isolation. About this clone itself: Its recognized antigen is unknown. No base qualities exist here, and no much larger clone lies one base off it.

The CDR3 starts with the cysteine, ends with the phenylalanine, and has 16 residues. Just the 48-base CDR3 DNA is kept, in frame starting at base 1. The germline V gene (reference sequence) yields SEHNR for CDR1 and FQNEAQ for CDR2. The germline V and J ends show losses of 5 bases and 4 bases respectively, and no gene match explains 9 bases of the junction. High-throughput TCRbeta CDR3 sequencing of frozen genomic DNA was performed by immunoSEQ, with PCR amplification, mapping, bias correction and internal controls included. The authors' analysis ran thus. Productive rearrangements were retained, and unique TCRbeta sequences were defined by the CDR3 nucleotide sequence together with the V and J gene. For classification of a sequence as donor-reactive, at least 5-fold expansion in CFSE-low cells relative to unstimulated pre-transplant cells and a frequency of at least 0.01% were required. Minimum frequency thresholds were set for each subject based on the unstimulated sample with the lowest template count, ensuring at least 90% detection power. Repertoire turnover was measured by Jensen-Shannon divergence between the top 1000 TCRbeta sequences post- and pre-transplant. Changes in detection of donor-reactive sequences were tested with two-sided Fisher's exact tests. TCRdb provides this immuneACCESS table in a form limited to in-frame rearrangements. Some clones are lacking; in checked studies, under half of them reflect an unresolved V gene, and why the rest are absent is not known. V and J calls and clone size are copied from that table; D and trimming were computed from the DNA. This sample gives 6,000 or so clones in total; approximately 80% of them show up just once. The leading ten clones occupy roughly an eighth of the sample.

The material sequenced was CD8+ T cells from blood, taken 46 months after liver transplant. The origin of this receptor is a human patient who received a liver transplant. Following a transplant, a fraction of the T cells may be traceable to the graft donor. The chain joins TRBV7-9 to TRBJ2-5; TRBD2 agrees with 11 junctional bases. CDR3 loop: CASSPQLAGEGETQYF. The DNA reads TGTGCCAGCAGCCCCCAACTAGCGGGAGAGGGAGAGACCCAGTACTTC.